These 16 T cell receptor beta chains originate from one sample sequenced in a study of T cells in Graves' hyperthyroidism and ophthalmopathy. The TCR beta CDR3 regions underwent amplification using RNA transcripts as the source. The HTBI set primed first-round TCR CDR3 RT-PCR. MiXCR, run by TCRdb on the multiplex PCR reads, gives a single entry per CDR3 protein. In the table there are 600,000 to 800,000 distinct CDR3 sequences, just over 35% of which are singletons. The sample taken for sequencing was blood. Receptors originate from a middle-aged woman with Graves' hyperthyroidism.

This clonotype was found many times. The rearrangement joins TRBV7-8 to TRBJ2-7, with TRBD2 matching 10 bases. The CDR3 has 15 amino acids. Germline CDR1 reads SGHVS; CDR2 reads FQNEAQ. V lost 6 bases, J lost 0 bases, and 5 bases stayed unmatched. This CDR3 reads CASRSGTSVSYEQYF. The CDR3 DNA is TGTGCCAGCAGGTCCGGGACTAGCGTCTCCTACGAGCAGTACTTC.

As for this clonotype: A much larger clone lies one base from this, so it may be a read error. J is TRBJ1-3 and V is TRBV7-2, with a tentative D call TRBD1 (5 bases). CDR3 size: 16 residues. From germline, CDR1 is SGHTA and CDR2 FQGNSA. V lost 2 bases and J 5 bases, leaving 16 bases between the germline ends. The CDR3 DNA follows: TGTGCCAGCAGCTTAAACCCGACAAGGGACCGAAACACCATATATTTT. It translates to CASSLNPTRDRNTIYF. The full variable domain, with the rest looked up from reference TRBV7-2 and TRBJ1-3, is GAGVSQSPSNKVTEKGKDVELRCDPISGHTALYWYRQSLGQGLEFLIYFQGNSAPDKSGLPSDRFSAERTGGSVSTLTIQRTQQEDSAVYLCASSLNPTRDRNTIYFGEGSWLTVV.

This clonotype has ten or more counts. The rearrangement uses TRBV11-2 and TRBJ2-6; D is perhaps TRBD1 (6 bases). Trimming removed 4 bases at V and 0 bases at J, with 16 bases between. Germline V gives CDR1 SGHAT, CDR2 FQNNGV. The CDR3 contains 18 residues. Here the CDR3 reads CASSSRTAPTSGANVLTF. CDR3 DNA: TGTGCCAGCAGCTCACGGACAGCGCCGACCTCTGGGGCCAACGTCCTGACTTTC.

This clonotype has just a few counts. V usage is TRBV12-3 or TRBV12-4 and J usage is TRBJ1-4; a weak D match, TRBD1 (5 bases). This CDR3 is built from 16 residues. Trimming shortened V by 3 bases and J by 6 bases, and 17 bases separated the two germline ends. CDR3 in amino acids: CASSFSPPGRDEKLFF. CDR3 coding DNA: TGTGCCAGCAGTTTTTCGCCCCCGGGCAGGGATGAAAAACTGTTTTTT.

Only a few counts were recorded for this clonotype. The V and J genes are TRBV6-5 and TRBJ1-5; no firm D call. The germline CDR1 and CDR2 sequences are MNHEY and SVGAGI. The CDR3 totals 13 residues. The V end was cut by 6 bases, the J end by 3 bases, with 9 bases between. The CDR3 region has the DNA TGTGCCAGCAGCGGGAATAACAATCAGCCCCAGCATTTT. The encoded protein is CASSGNNNQPQHF.

The chain uses TRBV25-1 and TRBJ1-3, with D maybe TRBD1 (6 bases). CDR3 length: 17 residues. Germline CDR1 is MGHDK and CDR2 is SYGVNS. Trimming left V 8 bases short and J 3 bases short, with 23 bases between. The CDR3 loop reads CASSRLGALDSGNTIYF. As DNA, the CDR3 is TGTGCCAGCTCACGTTTAGGGGCTCTGGACAGTGGAAACACCATATATTTT. Combining the CDR3 with reference TRBV25-1 and TRBJ1-3 gives the whole variable domain EADIYQTPRYLVIGTGKKITLECSQTMGHDKMYWYQQDPGMELHLIHYSYGVNSTEKGDLSSESTVSRIRTEHFPLTLESARPSHTSQYLCASSRLGALDSGNTIYFGEGSWLTVV.

Only a few counts were recorded for this clonotype. The chain is built from TRBV7-2 and TRBJ1-2; D gene uncertain. Per the germline V gene, CDR1 is SGHTA and CDR2 is FQGNSA. The CDR3 has 12 amino acids. V was shortened by 8 bases and J by 0 bases, with 7 bases between the two germline ends. CDR3 protein: CASRNTNYGYTF. The CDR3 DNA sequence: TGTGCCAGCCGGAACACTAACTATGGCTACACCTTC.

At least ten counts were recorded for this clonotype. The J gene is TRBJ1-1, the V gene TRBV10-3; a weak D match, TRBD1 (5 bases). CDR1 is ENHRY and CDR2 is SYGVKD in the germline V gene. The V gene lost 6 bases and the J gene lost 1 base, with 12 bases spanning the gap. The CDR3 is 14 residues long. CDR3 in amino acids: CAIRQGEENTEAFF. The CDR3 DNA sequence: TGTGCCATCAGGCAAGGGGAGGAGAACACTGAAGCTTTCTTT.

This clonotype was picked up many times. The rearrangement links TRBV2 to TRBJ1-1, with 8 bases matching TRBD1. Germline V gives CDR1 SNHLY, CDR2 FYNNEI. The CDR3 extends over 14 amino acids. J gave up 1 base and V 6 bases, and 4 bases lay outside the gene matches. CDR3 DNA: TGTGCCAGCAGCTCGACAGGGGAGAACACTGAAGCTTTCTTT. Protein sequence: CASSSTGENTEAFF. Combining the CDR3 with reference TRBV2 and TRBJ1-1 gives the whole variable domain EPEVTQTPSHQVTQMGQEVILRCVPISNHLYFYWYRQILGQKVEFLVSFYNNEISEKSEIFDDQFSVERPDGSNFTLKIRSTKLEDSAMYFCASSSTGENTEAFFGQGTRLTVV.

This clonotype was observed at least ten times. The chain uses TRBV2 and TRBJ1-5, with D maybe TRBD1 (6 bases). This CDR3 region has 14 residues. V shed 5 bases and J shed 2 bases, with 10 bases lying between them. Per germline, CDR1 SNHLY and CDR2 FYNNEI. Written as DNA, the CDR3 is TGTGCCAGCAGTCCGAGGGGGGGCAATCAGCCCCAGCATTTT. It is translated as CASSPRGGNQPQHF.

V usage is TRBV12-5 and J usage is TRBJ1-1; the D is unclear. V lost 5 bases to trimming and J lost 4 bases, with 14 bases between them. The CDR3 is made up of 14 amino acids. In germline, CDR1 is LGHNT, CDR2 FRNRAP. The CDR3 sequence: CASGPAAWGTEAFF. The CDR3 DNA is TGTGCTAGTGGTCCGGCGGCATGGGGCACTGAAGCTTTCTTT.

The sample holds many counts of this clonotype. A read error is possible here, since a much larger clone lies one base away. The chain combines TRBV6-5 with TRBJ1-1, with 7 bases matching TRBD1. CDR3 length equals 13 residues. Trimming at V came to 6 bases and at J to 3 bases, leaving 4 bases not matched to a gene. Germline loops: CDR1 MNHEY, CDR2 SVGAGI. DNA for the CDR3: TGTGCCAGCAGGGCAACAGGGGACACTGAAGCTTTCTTT. Its protein is CASRATGDTEAFF.

This rearrangement joins TRBV4-3 to TRBJ2-2, with TRBD1 identical over 7 bases. This CDR3 has 16 amino acids. V shed 3 bases, J shed 2 bases, and the junction held 6 bases outside the gene matches. Germline CDR1 is LGHNA and CDR2 is YSLEER. The CDR3 coding sequence is TGCGCCAGCAGCCAGGGGCCAGGGGGTAACACCGGGGAGCTGTTTTTT. This codes for CASSQGPGGNTGELFF.

The genes are TRBV6-1 and TRBJ1-1; D may be TRBD1 (6 bases). Germline CDR1 is MNHNS and CDR2 is SASEGT. The V and J ends lost 7 bases and 0 bases respectively, with 12 bases between them. CDR3 length: 14 residues. The chain's CDR3 is CASNKDSLNTEAFF. CDR3 bases: TGTGCCAGCAATAAGGACAGCCTGAACACTGAAGCTTTCTTT.

A remark on this clonotype: This may be a read error, as it is one base from a much larger clone. CDR3 sequence: CASSLWQGWGAEAFF. The CDR3 nucleotides read TGTGCCAGCAGCTTATGGCAGGGCTGGGGGGCTGAAGCTTTCTTT. V and J are TRBV7-3 and TRBJ1-1, with D perhaps TRBD1 (5 bases). The V gene's germline CDR1 is SGHTA and CDR2 FQGTGA. V was pared by 2 bases and J by 6 bases, with 16 bases between. There are 15 residues in the CDR3.

The CDR3 bases are TGTGCCACCGCGATAGCGGGAGCAGATACGCAGTATTTT. The encoded protein is CATAIAGADTQYF. The chain is built from TRBV24-1 and TRBJ2-3; TRBD2 matches at 9 bases. Per germline, CDR1 KGHDR and CDR2 SFDVKD. J was trimmed by 4 bases and V by 9 bases; bases with no gene match: 4. The CDR3 is made up of 13 amino acids.